These 23 T cell receptor beta chains came from one sample sequenced in a study of CD8 T cells in Susac syndrome. Reverse transcription used roughly 0.5 to 1 ug RNA and random hexamers. TCRdb reprocessed the immunoSEQ multiplex PCR reads with MiXCR, giving one entry per CDR3 protein. The top ten hold 0.085% to 0.13% of the sample, which has 180,000 or so distinct CDR3 sequences, roughly 94% seen once. Sequenced sample: CD4+ T cells from PBMCs. These receptors were taken from a human donor in good health.

V and J are TRBV13 and TRBJ2-3; the match to TRBD2 covers 8 bases. The CDR3 runs 11 residues. In germline, CDR1 is PRHDT, CDR2 FYEKMQ (reference sequence). The junction had 2 bases not matched to a gene; V was cut back by 9 bases and J by 6 bases. The CDR3 coding sequence is TGTGCCAGGCCGGGGGGGGATACGCAGTATTTT. Translating gives CARPGGDTQYF.

The chain couples TRBV7-9 to TRBJ2-3; TRBD2 aligns across 14 bases. Germline V gene sequence: CDR1 SEHNR, CDR2 FQNEAQ (reference sequence). CDR3 length equals 19 residues. CDR3 nucleotide sequence: TGTGCGATCTCCATGCCCGAGGGACGACTAGCGGGAGGGGAGGATACGCAGTATTTT. It codes for CAISMPEGRLAGGEDTQYF.

This chain uses TRBV28 with TRBJ2-1; 7 nucleotides agree with TRBD2. The CDR3 is made up of 12 amino acids. With V trimmed by 6 bases and J by 16 bases, 12 bases remained unmatched. Germline CDR1 is MDHEN and CDR2 is SYDVKM. CDR3 in DNA: TGTGCCAGCAGCCTTAGCGGGCCGACTCTATTCTTC. Residues: CASSLSGPTLFF. Full variable domain (outside the CDR3, taken from reference TRBV28 and TRBJ2-1): DVKVTQSSRYLVKRTGEKVFLECVQDMDHENMFWYRQDPGLGLRLIYFSYDVKMKEKGDIPEGYSVSREKKERFSLILESASTNQTSMYLCASSLSGPTLFFGPGTRLTVL.

The chain links TRBV20-1 to TRBJ2-5; 8 bases align to TRBD1. Trimming took 5 bases from V and 4 from J; bases not matched to a gene: 6. CDR3 length: 13 amino acids. Germline values: CDR1 DFQATT, CDR2 SNEGSKA (reference sequence). CDR3 sequence (DNA): TGCAGTGCTCTGGACAGGGTAGGAGAGACCCAGTACTTC. It codes for CSALDRVGETQYF.

The chain combines TRBV20-1 with TRBJ2-7; 8 bases align to TRBD1. This CDR3 contains 15 residues. Germline CDR1 and CDR2: DFQATT and SNEGSKA (reference sequence). V shed 3 bases and J 3 bases; nucleotides not matched to a gene: 10. As DNA, the CDR3 is TGCAGTGCTAGGGCGACGGACAGGGTTTTCTACGAGCAGTACTTC. The encoded protein is CSARATDRVFYEQYF.

This clonotype was seen just once. CDR3 region: CASSLLGQLHEQYF. In DNA, the CDR3 is TGCGCCAGCAGCTTGTTGGGCCAGCTCCACGAGCAGTACTTC. The V gene is TRBV5-1, the J gene TRBJ2-7; D unresolved. Germline values: CDR1 SGHRS, CDR2 YFSETQ. With 1 base removed from V and 5 bases from J, the gap between germline ends came to 13 bases. The CDR3 sequence is 14 residues long. The whole variable domain, filled in from reference TRBV5-1 and TRBJ2-7, reads KAGVTQTPRYLIKTRGQQVTLSCSPISGHRSVSWYQQTPGQGLQFLFEYFSETQRNKGNFPGRFSGRQFSNSRSEMNVSTLELGDSALYLCASSLLGQLHEQYFGPGTRLTVT.

The genes are TRBV28 and TRBJ2-5, with 7 positions matching TRBD1. The CDR3 extends over 13 amino acids. Trimming took 4 bases from V and 8 from J; bases not matched to a gene: 7. Germline V gene data show CDR1 as MDHEN and CDR2 as SYDVKM. The CDR3 DNA reads TGTGCCAGCAGTTCCTCCGACAGGGTAACCCAGTACTTC. Its translation: CASSSSDRVTQYF.

The chain has TRBV29-1 and TRBJ2-7; either TRBD1 or TRBD2 may supply D (6 bases each). Germline V CDR1 and CDR2: SQVTM, ANQGSEA. CDR3 length: 13 residues. V was trimmed by 1 base and J by 7 bases, leaving 14 bases between them. The CDR3 protein is CSVEVAGAGEQYF. DNA of the CDR3: TGCAGCGTTGAAGTGGCAGGGGCGGGAGAGCAGTACTTC.

This clonotype was detected only once. The CDR3 DNA reads as TGCAGTGCTGGCGGGACGGCCAATCAGCCCCAGCATTTT. Protein sequence: CSAGGTANQPQHF. The rearrangement joins TRBV20-1 to TRBJ1-5; maybe TRBD1 (5 bases). The CDR3 loop spans 13 amino acids. Deletions cut 5 bases from V and 3 bases from J, with 11 bases between. Looked up from germline, CDR1 is DFQATT and CDR2 is SNEGSKA (reference sequence).

The DNA of the CDR3 is TGCAGTGGCGGCGAGTCATCGACTATTATGAACACTGAAGCTTTCTTT. The encoded protein is CSGGESSTIMNTEAFF. The J gene is TRBJ1-1, the V gene TRBV20-1; no clear D. This CDR3 has 16 residues. Germline CDR1 reads DFQATT; CDR2 reads SNEGSKA (reference sequence). The V gene lost 7 bases and the J gene lost 0 bases, with 21 bases spanning the gap.

The V call is TRBV7-2, the J call TRBJ2-5; 8 bases agree with TRBD1. V lost 1 base and J lost 5; bases outside the gene matches: 6. The CDR3 has 15 amino acids. From germline, CDR1 is SGHTA and CDR2 FQGNSA. The CDR3 reads CASSLGGQGRETQYF. The CDR3 DNA is TGTGCCAGCAGCTTAGGCGGACAGGGAAGGGAGACCCAGTACTTC.

The genes are TRBV20-1 and TRBJ2-3, with TRBD2 matching 8 bases. V shed 5 bases, J shed 4 bases, and the junction held 5 bases outside the gene matches. Per the germline V gene, CDR1 is DFQATT and CDR2 is SNEGSKA (reference sequence). The CDR3 sequence is 13 residues long. The chain's CDR3 is CSAGTSAPDTQYF. The CDR3 DNA is TGCAGTGCTGGGACTAGTGCGCCAGATACGCAGTATTTT.

The chain has TRBV7-9 and TRBJ2-7, with 10 positions matching TRBD2. The length of the CDR3 is 16 residues. V gave up 0 bases and J gave up 5 bases; unmatched junction bases: 7. Per the germline V gene, CDR1 is SEHNR and CDR2 is FQNEAQ (reference sequence). CDR3 sequence reads: CASSLASSGRENEQYF. The CDR3 DNA sequence: TGTGCCAGCAGCTTAGCCTCAAGCGGGAGGGAAAACGAGCAGTACTTC.

The rearrangement joins TRBV20-1 to TRBJ2-1, with 11 bases matching TRBD2. The CDR3 extends over 15 amino acids. Germline V CDR1 and CDR2: DFQATT, SNEGSKA (reference sequence). The ends lost 5 bases at V and 4 bases at J; junction bases unmatched: 7. The CDR3 spells CSASTGTSGYNEQFF. For the CDR3, the DNA is TGCAGTGCTTCCACCGGGACTAGCGGATACAATGAGCAGTTCTTC.

This chain links TRBV20-1 with TRBJ2-2; D possibly corresponds to TRBD1 (5 bases). This CDR3 region has 13 residues. V was clipped by 5 bases and J by 4 bases, with 11 bases between them. Germline-derived CDR1 and CDR2 are DFQATT and SNEGSKA (reference sequence). The CDR3: CSALPRATGELFF. CDR3 coding DNA: TGCAGTGCTCTCCCCAGGGCCACCGGGGAGCTGTTTTTT.

V gene TRBV20-1 combines with J gene TRBJ2-1; 8 positions match TRBD2. V was pared by 5 bases and J by 3 bases, with 9 bases of the junction left unmatched. Germline CDR1 reads DFQATT; CDR2 reads SNEGSKA (reference sequence). CDR3 size: 15 residues. The CDR3 DNA reads as TGCAGTGCTCCAAGAGCGGGAGATCTCTACAATGAGCAGTTCTTC. It is translated as CSAPRAGDLYNEQFF.

This clonotype was seen once. The junction shows a germline mismatch at one end, possibly a read error. This rearrangement joins TRBV20-1 to TRBJ1-5; D call uncertain. CDR3 length: 18 residues. Germline loops: CDR1 DFQATT, CDR2 SNEGSKA (reference sequence). CDR3 nucleotide sequence: TGCAGTGCCAGAGGACGGAGTAGCGCCGAATATAGCAATCAGCCCCAGCATTTT. Protein: CSARGRSSAEYSNQPQHF.

The V gene is TRBV7-3, the J gene TRBJ2-3; D is perhaps TRBD1 or TRBD2 (5 bases each). Deletions cut 1 base from V and 6 bases from J, with 14 bases between. CDR1 and CDR2 from the germline V gene are SGHTA and FQGTGA. This CDR3 has 15 amino acids. The CDR3 reads CASSLKSGPRDTQYF. CDR3 in DNA: TGTGCCAGCAGCTTAAAGTCGGGGCCGAGGGATACGCAGTATTTT.

This chain connects TRBV30 to TRBJ1-1; no clear D. The germline V gene has CDR1 GTSNPN and CDR2 SVGIG (reference sequence). The V end was cut by 2 bases, the J end by 5 bases, with 18 bases between. The CDR3 extends over 15 amino acids. The CDR3 nucleotides are TGTGCCTGGAGTACGAAACAAGGAAGGTTGACTGAAGCTTTCTTT. This translates into CAWSTKQGRLTEAFF.

This clonotype was counted between two and nine times. The J gene is TRBJ2-5, the V gene TRBV7-9; 12 bases match TRBD1. Trimming removed 3 bases from V and 1 base from J; junction bases left unmatched: 3. Per the germline V gene, CDR1 is SEHNR and CDR2 is FQNEAQ (reference sequence). The CDR3 extends over 16 amino acids. The CDR3 here is CASSLGDRGLQETQYF. The CDR3 nucleotides are TGTGCCAGCAGCTTGGGGGACAGGGGGCTCCAAGAGACCCAGTACTTC. Full variable domain (remainder filled in from reference TRBV7-9 and TRBJ2-5): DTGVSQNPRHKITKRGQNVTFRCDPISEHNRLYWYRQTLGQGPEFLTYFQNEAQLEKSRLLSDRFSAERPKGSFSTLEIQRTEQGDSAMYLCASSLGDRGLQETQYFGPGTRLLVL.

The rearrangement joins TRBV28 to TRBJ2-1, with 7 nucleotides matching TRBD1. The CDR3 is 15 residues long. The V gene's germline CDR1 is MDHEN and CDR2 SYDVKM. V lost 5 bases and J lost 4; bases outside the gene matches: 8. The CDR3 reads CASSPVPGQYNEQFF. The CDR3 DNA reads as TGTGCCAGCAGTCCTGTACCGGGACAGTACAATGAGCAGTTCTTC.

V gene TRBV29-1 combines with J gene TRBJ2-7; 8 nucleotides match TRBD1. Germline trimming cut 3 bases from V and 3 bases from J; bases unmatched to any gene: 7. The CDR3 is 14 residues long. The V gene's germline CDR1 is SQVTM and CDR2 ANQGSEA. The CDR3: CSVDAGTGGYEQYF. CDR3 sequence (DNA): TGCAGCGTTGATGCCGGGACAGGAGGCTACGAGCAGTACTTC.

This chain links TRBV20-1 with TRBJ2-7, with 7 positions matching TRBD1. Germline V CDR1 and CDR2: DFQATT, SNEGSKA (reference sequence). The V segment lost 5 bases and the J segment 6 bases; nucleotides outside the gene matches: 10. The CDR3 covers 13 residues. The CDR3 loop is CSARRDRGSEQYF. The CDR3 nucleotides are TGCAGTGCTCGCAGGGACAGAGGTTCCGAGCAGTACTTC.